Presented here are 30 T cell receptor beta chains from one specimen sequenced in a study of cytomegalovirus exposure and HLA in healthy donors. Data came from immunoSEQ multiplex PCR; TCRdb stores just in-frame clones and leaves some out. Here the sample spans approximately 56,000 clones, approximately 92% being singletons. Material for sequencing was PBMCs. The receptors originated from a man aged 18 to 35 in good health and CMV-seronegative.

The gene calls are TRBV27 and TRBJ2-3, with a possible D match to TRBD2 (5 bases). Looked up from germline, CDR1 is MNHEY and CDR2 is SMNVEV (reference sequence). The V and J ends lost 1 base and 0 bases respectively, with 11 bases between them. The CDR3 totals 16 residues. The chain's CDR3 is CASSLYGDTSTDTQYF. Written as DNA, the CDR3 is TGTGCCAGCAGTTTATACGGGGATACGAGCACAGATACGCAGTATTTT.

The V and J genes are TRBV11-3 and TRBJ2-3; no definite D call. Germline V CDR1 and CDR2: SGHNT, YENEEA. The CDR3 contains 12 residues. Between the trimmed V and J ends, which lost 5 bases and 7 bases, there was a span of 10 bases. CDR3 residues: CASSGPGYTQYF. The DNA for the CDR3 is TGTGCCAGCAGCGGTCCCGGGTATACGCAGTATTTT.

The genes are TRBV6-5 and TRBJ2-7; TRBD1 matches at 9 bases. The CDR3 length is 12 residues. Germline values: CDR1 MNHEY, CDR2 SVGAGI. Trimming took 6 bases from V and 9 from J; bases not matched to a gene: 6. CDR3 loop: CASSKDRGLQYF. The CDR3 region has the DNA TGTGCCAGCAGCAAGGACAGGGGTTTGCAGTACTTC.

The gene calls are TRBV27 and TRBJ2-3; TRBD2 aligns across 7 bases. The V gene end was trimmed by 6 bases and the J gene end by 6 bases; junction bases not matched to a gene: 12. In germline, CDR1 is MNHEY, CDR2 SMNVEV (reference sequence). This CDR3 is built from 15 residues. CDR3 bases: TGTGCCAGCAGAATCTGGGGTGGGAGGGCCGATACGCAGTATTTT. Residues: CASRIWGGRADTQYF.

The rearrangement joins TRBV7-2 to TRBJ2-7; tentative D call: TRBD1 (6 bases). The CDR3 has 15 amino acids. V was trimmed by 3 bases and J by 2 bases, leaving 14 bases between them. The germline V gene has CDR1 SGHTA and CDR2 FQGNSA. The CDR3 bases are TGTGCCAGCAGCTTTAGCCGGACAGCAGCCTACGAGCAGTACTTC. It encodes CASSFSRTAAYEQYF.

This chain connects TRBV19 to TRBJ2-1; D perhaps matches TRBD1 (6 bases). The CDR3 spans 15 residues. The germline gives CDR1 LNHDA, CDR2 SQIVND (reference sequence). Trimming shortened V by 8 bases and J by 7 bases, and 21 bases separated the two germline ends. The CDR3 region has the DNA TGTGCCAGTGCAAGAGGGAAACAGGGTACGAATGAGCAGTTCTTC. Protein product: CASARGKQGTNEQFF.

The chain links TRBV18 to TRBJ2-2; D is possibly TRBD2 (5 bases). V shed 4 bases and J shed 4 bases, with 13 bases lying between them. CDR1 is KGHSH, CDR2 LQKENI, per germline. The CDR3 extends over 15 amino acids. CDR3 in DNA: TGTGCCAGCTCACTACTGGGAGCCACCACCGGGGAGCTGTTTTTT. Its protein product is CASSLLGATTGELFF.

The CDR3 sequence: CASRGTASNEKLFF. The CDR3 nucleotides are TGTGCCAGCAGGGGGACAGCAAGTAATGAAAAACTGTTTTTT. This chain links TRBV6-6 with TRBJ1-4; the match to TRBD1 covers 7 bases. The CDR3 is 14 amino acids. The germline CDR1 and CDR2 sequences are MNHNY and SVGAGI (reference sequence). V dropped 6 bases and J dropped 4; count of bases not matched to a gene: 5.

J is TRBJ2-1 and V is TRBV7-6; 11 nucleotides match TRBD1. Germline CDR1 and CDR2: SGHVS and FNYEAQ. This CDR3 is built from 15 residues. V shed 5 bases and J 8 bases; nucleotides not matched to a gene: 8. The CDR3 reads CASSQEGQGADEQFF. CDR3 sequence (DNA): TGTGCCAGCAGCCAAGAAGGACAGGGGGCAGATGAGCAGTTCTTC.

The J gene is TRBJ2-1, the V gene TRBV2, with 13 bases matching TRBD2. Trimming cost V 6 bases and J 10 bases; bases outside gene matches: 9. Germline values: CDR1 SNHLY, CDR2 FYNNEI. The CDR3 is 15 amino acids. The CDR3 bases are TGTGCCAGCAGACAACTAGCGGGAGGGCCCTACGAGCAGTTCTTC. Translating gives CASRQLAGGPYEQFF.

The V gene is TRBV19, the J gene TRBJ2-3, with no clear D. The V end was cut by 3 bases, the J end by 1 base, with 2 bases between. Germline V CDR1 and CDR2: LNHDA, SQIVND (reference sequence). The CDR3 runs 12 residues. DNA of the CDR3: TGTGCCAGTAGTATCGGCACAGATACGCAGTATTTT. Its translation: CASSIGTDTQYF.

The chain carries TRBV7-8 and TRBJ1-4; the D is unclear. The CDR3 is made up of 15 amino acids. From germline, CDR1 is SGHVS and CDR2 FQNEAQ. V was pared by 1 base and J by 7 bases, with 13 bases between. The CDR3 DNA reads as TGTGCCAGCAGCTTAGTAGAAATCGGGAGTGAAAAACTGTTTTTT. It translates to CASSLVEIGSEKLFF.

This chain connects TRBV27 to TRBJ2-3, with D perhaps matching TRBD2 (7 bases). Looked up from germline, CDR1 is MNHEY and CDR2 is SMNVEV (reference sequence). This CDR3 contains 16 residues. V was shortened by 2 bases and J by 0 bases, with 12 bases between the two germline ends. CDR3 in amino acids: CASSLGGGGSTDTQYF. The CDR3 bases are TGTGCCAGCAGTTTAGGGGGGGGCGGGAGCACAGATACGCAGTATTTT.

The rearrangement uses TRBV27 and TRBJ2-4, with TRBD1 identical over 8 bases. The CDR3 extends over 15 amino acids. Losses at the gene ends were 6 bases for V and 1 base for J; bases not matched to a gene: 5. Per the germline V gene, CDR1 is MNHEY and CDR2 is SMNVEV (reference sequence). The CDR3 DNA sequence: TGTGCCAGCAGCCGGACAGGGTCGGCCAAAAACATTCAGTACTTC. Protein product: CASSRTGSAKNIQYF.

The rearrangement uses TRBV19 and TRBJ1-1; TRBD1 is a possible D gene (5 bases). Trimming left V 9 bases short and J 2 bases short, with 10 bases between. Germline V gene data show CDR1 as LNHDA and CDR2 as SQIVND (reference sequence). This CDR3 is built from 12 residues. Written as DNA, the CDR3 is TGTGCCAGCGACAGTCCTAACACTGAAGCTTTCTTT. Translating it yields CASDSPNTEAFF. Together with reference TRBV19 and TRBJ1-1, the CDR3 gives the full variable domain: DGGITQSPKYLFRKEGQNVTLSCEQNLNHDAMYWYRQDPGQGLRLIYYSQIVNDFQKGDIAEGYSVSREKKESFPLTVTSAQKNPTAFYLCASDSPNTEAFFGQGTRLTVV.

The chain employs TRBV7-9 and TRBJ2-5; no clear D. Germline V gene sequence: CDR1 SEHNR, CDR2 FQNEAQ (reference sequence). CDR3 length equals 14 residues. V gave up 5 bases and J gave up 5 bases, with 15 bases separating them. The CDR3 is CASSMFLESETQYF. In DNA, the CDR3 is TGTGCCAGCAGCATGTTCCTAGAATCGGAGACCCAGTACTTC.

This chain connects TRBV28 to TRBJ1-5; no definite D call. Trimming left V 4 bases short and J 7 bases short, with 11 bases between. This CDR3 spans 13 amino acids. Germline V gene data show CDR1 as MDHEN and CDR2 as SYDVKM. The CDR3 protein is CASSSASLQPQHF. The CDR3 DNA reads TGTGCCAGCAGTTCCGCCTCGCTACAGCCCCAGCATTTT.

The genes are TRBV11-3 and TRBJ2-7; D possibly corresponds to TRBD1 (5 bases). This CDR3 contains 12 residues. V was trimmed by 5 bases and J by 3 bases, leaving 8 bases between them. Germline-derived CDR1 and CDR2 are SGHNT and YENEEA. The CDR3 coding sequence is TGTGCCAGCAGCGGAGACAGCTACGAGCAGTACTTC. Amino acids: CASSGDSYEQYF. The complete variable domain, with remaining parts taken from reference TRBV11-3 and TRBJ2-7, reads EAGVVQSPRYKIIEKKQPVAFWCNPISGHNTLYWYLQNLGQGPELLIRYENEEAVDDSQLPKDRFSAERLKGVDSTLKIQPAELGDSAVYLCASSGDSYEQYFGPGTRLTVT.

CDR3 bases: TGTGCCAGCTCACCAGCGGGGGCGCTGAACACTGAAGCTTTCTTT. This encodes CASSPAGALNTEAFF. V is TRBV18 and J is TRBJ1-1; tentatively, D is TRBD1 (6 bases). This CDR3 has 15 residues. Per germline, CDR1 KGHSH and CDR2 LQKENI. The V end was cut by 2 bases, the J end by 0 bases, with 10 bases between.

The chain combines TRBV6-6 with TRBJ2-3; D might be TRBD2 (5 bases). Deletions cut 7 bases from V and 2 bases from J, with 10 bases between. The CDR3 spans 13 residues. Per germline, CDR1 MNHNY and CDR2 SVGAGI (reference sequence). This chain's CDR3 is CASMTTFTDTQYF. CDR3 nucleotides: TGTGCCAGCATGACTACCTTCACAGATACGCAGTATTTT.

V usage is TRBV27 and J usage is TRBJ1-2; 10 positions agree with TRBD1. Germline assignment: CDR1 MNHEY and CDR2 SMNVEV (reference sequence). Losses at the gene ends were 5 bases for V and 4 bases for J; bases not matched to a gene: 7. This CDR3 region has 15 residues. In DNA form, the CDR3 reads TGTGCCAGCAGTCCCCGGGACAGGGGCGCCTATGGCTACACCTTC. Its protein is CASSPRDRGAYGYTF.

This clone has just one count. The J gene is TRBJ2-7, the V gene TRBV25-1; TRBD1 is a possible D gene (5 bases). CDR1 is MGHDK and CDR2 is SYGVNS in the germline V gene. The CDR3 spans 15 residues. Trimming cost V 3 bases and J 1 base, with 13 bases left between them. The CDR3 sequence is CASSDQGRSSYEQYF. CDR3 nucleotides: TGTGCCAGCAGTGATCAGGGCCGGTCATCCTACGAGCAGTACTTC.

The gene calls are TRBV7-2 and TRBJ2-4; tentatively, D is TRBD2 (6 bases). The V gene lost 2 bases and the J gene lost 6 bases, with 11 bases spanning the gap. The CDR3 length is 14 residues. Per germline, CDR1 SGHTA and CDR2 FQGNSA. The CDR3 bases are TGTGCCAGCAGCTTACCGATTAGCGGAAACATTCAGTACTTC. It yields the protein CASSLPISGNIQYF.

V and J are TRBV4-3 and TRBJ1-3; unclear D gene. The V and J ends lost 1 base and 3 bases respectively, with 7 bases between them. This CDR3 has 14 residues. Germline loops: CDR1 LGHNA, CDR2 YSLEER. CDR3 DNA: TGCGCCAGCAGCCAAGGGTCAGTTGGAAACACCATATATTTT. It translates to CASSQGSVGNTIYF.

The rearrangement uses TRBV19 and TRBJ2-2; a possible D gene is TRBD1 (6 bases). The germline gives CDR1 LNHDA, CDR2 SQIVND (reference sequence). Trimming left V 8 bases short and J 4 bases short, with 17 bases between. The length of the CDR3 is 15 residues. The CDR3 here is CASRLSDSSTGELFF. The CDR3 DNA reads TGTGCCAGTCGCCTCTCGGACAGTAGCACCGGGGAGCTGTTTTTT.

DNA for the CDR3: TGTGCCAGCAGTTTTTTTGGGTCTAGCGGTTCCTACGAGCAGTACTTC. Protein sequence: CASSFFGSSGSYEQYF. V is TRBV27 and J is TRBJ2-7, with 7 bases fitting TRBD2. CDR1 and CDR2 (germline): MNHEY, SMNVEV (reference sequence). The CDR3 length is 16 residues. J was trimmed by 1 base and V by 3 bases; bases with no gene match: 9.

The chain has TRBV13 and TRBJ2-3; D gene uncertain. V was clipped by 1 base and J by 3 bases, with 2 bases between them. Germline CDR1 PRHDT, CDR2 FYEKMQ (reference sequence). CDR3 length equals 12 residues. The CDR3 sequence is CASSLATDTQYF. The CDR3, as DNA: TGTGCCAGCAGCTTAGCAACAGATACGCAGTATTTT.

V and J are TRBV6-6 and TRBJ2-3; 11 bases are shared with TRBD2. Germline V gives CDR1 MNHNY, CDR2 SVGAGI (reference sequence). The CDR3 contains 16 residues. The V gene end was trimmed by 4 bases and the J gene end by 3 bases; junction bases not matched to a gene: 6. CDR3 sequence: CASSFPLAGGTDTQYF. The CDR3 region has the DNA TGTGCCAGCAGTTTTCCCCTAGCGGGAGGTACAGATACGCAGTATTTT.

The chain carries TRBV7-9 and TRBJ1-2; D is unclear. The V gene's germline CDR1 is SEHNR and CDR2 FQNEAQ (reference sequence). This CDR3 is built from 14 residues. V lost 4 bases and J lost 3, with 12 bases in between. CDR3 bases: TGTGCCAGCAGCTCCGCGAGGATAGACTATGGCTACACCTTC. It encodes CASSSARIDYGYTF. The full variable domain, rest sourced from reference TRBV7-9 and TRBJ1-2, is DTGVSQNPRHKITKRGQNVTFRCDPISEHNRLYWYRQTLGQGPEFLTYFQNEAQLEKSRLLSDRFSAERPKGSFSTLEIQRTEQGDSAMYLCASSSARIDYGYTFGSGTRLTVV.

This chain uses TRBV28 with TRBJ2-5; D possibly corresponds to TRBD2 (6 bases). V was trimmed by 2 bases and J by 10 bases, leaving 8 bases between them. The CDR3 spans 11 residues. Germline V gives CDR1 MDHEN, CDR2 SYDVKM. CDR3 protein: CASSLGGIQYF. The DNA for the CDR3 is TGTGCCAGCAGTTTAGGAGGGATCCAGTACTTC.